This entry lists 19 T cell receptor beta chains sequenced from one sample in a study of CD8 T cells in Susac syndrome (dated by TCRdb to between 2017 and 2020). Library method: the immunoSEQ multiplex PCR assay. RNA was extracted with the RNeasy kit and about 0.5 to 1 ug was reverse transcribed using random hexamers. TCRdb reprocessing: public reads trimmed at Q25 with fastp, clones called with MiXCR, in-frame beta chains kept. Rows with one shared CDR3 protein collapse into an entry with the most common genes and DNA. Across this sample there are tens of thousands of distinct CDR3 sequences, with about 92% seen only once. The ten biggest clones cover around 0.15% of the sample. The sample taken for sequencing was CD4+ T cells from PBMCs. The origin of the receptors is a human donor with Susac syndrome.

As DNA, the CDR3 is TGTGCCAGCAGCTTGCCCCGGGACCCGTGGGGTGAGCAGTTCTTC. Protein sequence: CASSLPRDPWGEQFF. The rearrangement links TRBV7-9 to TRBJ2-1; D may match TRBD1 or TRBD2 (5 bases each). V lost 3 bases, J lost 9 bases, and 18 bases lay in between. Germline CDR1 is SEHNR and CDR2 is FQNEAQ (reference sequence). This CDR3 has 15 residues. The whole variable domain, filled in from reference TRBV7-9 and TRBJ2-1, reads DTGVSQNPRHKITKRGQNVTFRCDPISEHNRLYWYRQTLGQGPEFLTYFQNEAQLEKSRLLSDRFSAERPKGSFSTLEIQRTEQGDSAMYLCASSLPRDPWGEQFFGPGTRLTVL.

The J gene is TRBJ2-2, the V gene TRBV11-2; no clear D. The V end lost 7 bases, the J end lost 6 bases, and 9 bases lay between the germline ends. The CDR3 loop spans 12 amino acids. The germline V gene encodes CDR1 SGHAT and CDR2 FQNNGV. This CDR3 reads CASTERAGELFF. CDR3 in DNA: TGTGCCAGCACCGAAAGGGCCGGGGAGCTGTTTTTT.

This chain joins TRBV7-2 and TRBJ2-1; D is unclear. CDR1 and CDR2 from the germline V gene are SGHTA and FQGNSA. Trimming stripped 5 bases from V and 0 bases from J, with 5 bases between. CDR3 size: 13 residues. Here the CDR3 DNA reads TGTGCCAGCAGCCAGAGCTCCTACAATGAGCAGTTCTTC. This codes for CASSQSSYNEQFF.

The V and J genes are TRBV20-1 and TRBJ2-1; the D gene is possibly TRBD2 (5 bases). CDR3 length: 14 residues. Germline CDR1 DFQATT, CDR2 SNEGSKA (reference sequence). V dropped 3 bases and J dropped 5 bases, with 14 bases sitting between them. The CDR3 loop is CSASGLRGNNEQFF. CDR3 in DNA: TGCAGTGCTAGCGGGTTAAGAGGGAACAATGAGCAGTTCTTC.

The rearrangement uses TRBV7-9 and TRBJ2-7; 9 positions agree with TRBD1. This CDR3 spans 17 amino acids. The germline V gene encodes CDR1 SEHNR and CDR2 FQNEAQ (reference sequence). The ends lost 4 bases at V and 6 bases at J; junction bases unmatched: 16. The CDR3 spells CASSSPPGQGPLGEQYF. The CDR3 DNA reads TGTGCCAGCAGCTCCCCCCCGGGACAGGGCCCTTTGGGCGAGCAGTACTTC.

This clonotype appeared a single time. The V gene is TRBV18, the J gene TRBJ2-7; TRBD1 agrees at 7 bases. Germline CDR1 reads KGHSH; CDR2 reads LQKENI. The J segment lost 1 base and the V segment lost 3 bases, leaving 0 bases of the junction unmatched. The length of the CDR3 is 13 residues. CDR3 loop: CASSPGQSYEQYF. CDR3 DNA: TGTGCCAGCTCACCGGGACAGTCCTACGAGCAGTACTTC. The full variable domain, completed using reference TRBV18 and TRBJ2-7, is NAGVMQNPRHLVRRRGQEARLRCSPMKGHSHVYWYRQLPEEGLKFMVYLQKENIIDESGMPKERFSAEFPKEGPSILRIQQVVRGDSAAYFCASSPGQSYEQYFGPGTRLTVT.

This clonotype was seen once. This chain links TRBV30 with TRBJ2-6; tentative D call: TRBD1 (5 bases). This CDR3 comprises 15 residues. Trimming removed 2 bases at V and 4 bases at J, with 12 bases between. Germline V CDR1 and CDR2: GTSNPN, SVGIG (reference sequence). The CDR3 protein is CAWSPLGPGANVLTF. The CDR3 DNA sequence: TGTGCCTGGAGTCCCTTGGGGCCCGGGGCCAACGTCCTGACTTTC.

CDR3 protein: CASSSPGQGSAAFF. The CDR3 DNA reads as TGTGCCAGCAGCTCCCCAGGCCAGGGAAGTGCAGCTTTCTTT. The chain employs TRBV3-1 and TRBJ1-1; a possible D gene is TRBD1 (5 bases). Germline-derived CDR1 and CDR2 are LGHDT and YNNKEL (reference sequence). The V end was cut by 5 bases, the J end by 10 bases, with 20 bases between. This CDR3 contains 14 residues.

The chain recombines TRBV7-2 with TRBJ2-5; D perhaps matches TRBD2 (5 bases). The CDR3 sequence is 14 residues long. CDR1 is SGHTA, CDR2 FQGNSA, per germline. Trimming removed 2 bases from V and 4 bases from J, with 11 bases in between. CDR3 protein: CASSLSGRGETQYF. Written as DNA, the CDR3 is TGTGCCAGCAGCTTATCGGGTCGGGGAGAGACCCAGTACTTC. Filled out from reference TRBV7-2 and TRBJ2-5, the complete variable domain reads GAGVSQSPSNKVTEKGKDVELRCDPISGHTALYWYRQSLGQGLEFLIYFQGNSAPDKSGLPSDRFSAERTGGSVSTLTIQRTQQEDSAVYLCASSLSGRGETQYFGPGTRLLVL.

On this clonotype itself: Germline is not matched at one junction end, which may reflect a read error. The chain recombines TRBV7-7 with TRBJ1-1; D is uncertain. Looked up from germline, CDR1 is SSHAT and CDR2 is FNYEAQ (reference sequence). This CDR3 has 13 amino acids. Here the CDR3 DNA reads TGTGCTAGCAAAGAAACCATGAACACTGAAGCTTTCTTT. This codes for CASKETMNTEAFF.

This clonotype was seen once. The CDR3 DNA follows: TGTGCCAGCAGTTTCAAAGGGCTATTCCAGGGTCCCCGCACAGATACGCAGTATTTT. Amino acid sequence: CASSFKGLFQGPRTDTQYF. The chain has TRBV12-3 or TRBV12-4 and TRBJ2-3, with D possibly TRBD1 on 5 matching bases. The CDR3 extends over 19 amino acids. Trimming stripped 3 bases from V and 1 base from J, with 23 bases between.

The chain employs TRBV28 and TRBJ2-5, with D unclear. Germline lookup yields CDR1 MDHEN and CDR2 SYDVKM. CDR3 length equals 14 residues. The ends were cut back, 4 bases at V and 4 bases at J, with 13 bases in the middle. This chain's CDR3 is CASSSPSDPETQYF. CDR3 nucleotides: TGTGCCAGCAGTTCCCCCAGCGATCCAGAGACCCAGTACTTC.

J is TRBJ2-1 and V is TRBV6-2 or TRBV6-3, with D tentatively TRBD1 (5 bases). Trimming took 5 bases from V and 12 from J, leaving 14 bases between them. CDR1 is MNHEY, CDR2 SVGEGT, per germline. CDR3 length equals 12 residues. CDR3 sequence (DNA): TGTGCCAGCAGTCAGGGCCAGAGAGGGCAGTTCTTC. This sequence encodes CASSQGQRGQFF.

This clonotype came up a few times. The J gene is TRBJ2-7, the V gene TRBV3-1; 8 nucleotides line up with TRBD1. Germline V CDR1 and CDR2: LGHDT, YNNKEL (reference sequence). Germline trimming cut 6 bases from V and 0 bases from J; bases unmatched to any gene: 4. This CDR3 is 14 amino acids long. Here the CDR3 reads CASSRGQGSYEQYF. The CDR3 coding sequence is TGTGCCAGCAGTCGAGGACAGGGCTCCTACGAGCAGTACTTC.

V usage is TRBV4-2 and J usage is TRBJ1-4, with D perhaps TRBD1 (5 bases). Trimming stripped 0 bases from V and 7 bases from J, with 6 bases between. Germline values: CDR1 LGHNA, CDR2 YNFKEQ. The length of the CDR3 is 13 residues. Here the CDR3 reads CASSQDRGEKLFF. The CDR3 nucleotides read TGTGCCAGCAGCCAAGATAGGGGTGAAAAACTGTTTTTT.

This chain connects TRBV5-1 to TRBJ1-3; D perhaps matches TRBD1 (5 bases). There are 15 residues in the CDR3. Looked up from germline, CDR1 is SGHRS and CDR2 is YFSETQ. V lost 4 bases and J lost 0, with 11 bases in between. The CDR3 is CASSLDSPSGNTIYF. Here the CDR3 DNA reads TGCGCCAGCAGCCTCGACAGTCCCTCTGGAAACACCATATATTTT.

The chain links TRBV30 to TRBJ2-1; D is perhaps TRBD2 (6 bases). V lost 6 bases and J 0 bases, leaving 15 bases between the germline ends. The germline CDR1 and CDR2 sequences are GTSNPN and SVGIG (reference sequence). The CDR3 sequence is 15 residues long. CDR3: CACSLRGSSYNEQFF. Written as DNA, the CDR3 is TGTGCCTGCTCTCTACGGGGGAGCTCCTACAATGAGCAGTTCTTC.

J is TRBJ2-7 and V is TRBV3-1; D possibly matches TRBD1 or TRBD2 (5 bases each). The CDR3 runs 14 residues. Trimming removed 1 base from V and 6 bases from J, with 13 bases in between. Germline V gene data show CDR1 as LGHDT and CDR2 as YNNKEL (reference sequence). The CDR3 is CASSQGGTRVEQYF. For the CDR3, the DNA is TGTGCCAGCAGCCAAGGAGGGACGCGAGTCGAGCAGTACTTC.

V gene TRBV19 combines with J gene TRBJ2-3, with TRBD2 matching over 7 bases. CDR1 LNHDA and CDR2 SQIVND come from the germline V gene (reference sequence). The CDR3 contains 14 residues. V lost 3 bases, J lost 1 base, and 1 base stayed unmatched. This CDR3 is CASSMSGGTDTQYF. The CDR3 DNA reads TGTGCCAGTAGTATGAGCGGGGGCACAGATACGCAGTATTTT. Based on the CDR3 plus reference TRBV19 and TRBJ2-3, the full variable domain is DGGITQSPKYLFRKEGQNVTLSCEQNLNHDAMYWYRQDPGQGLRLIYYSQIVNDFQKGDIAEGYSVSREKKESFPLTVTSAQKNPTAFYLCASSMSGGTDTQYFGPGTRLTVL.